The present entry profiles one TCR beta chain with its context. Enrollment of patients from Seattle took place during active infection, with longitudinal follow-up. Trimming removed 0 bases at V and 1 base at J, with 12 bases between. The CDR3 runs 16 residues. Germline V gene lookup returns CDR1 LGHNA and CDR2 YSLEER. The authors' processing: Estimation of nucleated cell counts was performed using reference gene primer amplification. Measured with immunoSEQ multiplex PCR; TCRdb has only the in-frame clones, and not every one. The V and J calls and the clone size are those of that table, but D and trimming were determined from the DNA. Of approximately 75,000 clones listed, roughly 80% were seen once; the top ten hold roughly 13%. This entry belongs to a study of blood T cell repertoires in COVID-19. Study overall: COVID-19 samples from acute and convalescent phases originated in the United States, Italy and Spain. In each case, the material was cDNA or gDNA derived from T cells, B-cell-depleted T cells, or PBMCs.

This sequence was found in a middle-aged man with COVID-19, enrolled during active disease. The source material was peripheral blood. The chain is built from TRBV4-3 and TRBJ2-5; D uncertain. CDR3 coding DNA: TGCGCCAGCAGCCAAGATTTGCGGAGTACCCAAGAGACCCAGTACTTC. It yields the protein CASSQDLRSTQETQYF.